This T cell receptor beta chain was recorded in a study of T-cell memory formation after mild COVID-19. Across the study: TCR clustering was largely donor specific. Findings and caveats of the study: Contracting clones from day 15 to 85 had balanced CD4/CD8; later expanders favoured CD4+. Some clones that responded turned up in pre-infection memory, which suggests that cross-reactive memory joined in. Second-wave clones peaking on day 37 lacked confirmed SARS-CoV-2 specificity.

This CDR3 has 14 residues. V was cut by 2 bases and J by 4 bases, with 12 bases left in between. Germline CDR1 ENHRY, CDR2 SYGVKD. In regard to this clonotype: The antigen is undetermined.

One entry per CDR3 protein, called by TCRdb with MiXCR from the 5' RACE reads. This table holds around 210,000 distinct CDR3 sequences, over 9% found once. This sequence joins TRBV10-3 and TRBJ2-7, with a possible D match to TRBD1 (5 bases). The sample consisted of PBMCs or a T cell subset sorted from them (not recorded which). This clonotype was sampled from a man younger than 30 who had mild COVID-19 (a few samples of this study predate the infection). Cell type and time point are not known. CDR3: CAISERGLGYEQYF. The CDR3 DNA sequence: TGTGCCATCAGTGAGAGGGGCCTTGGATACGAGCAGTACTTC.